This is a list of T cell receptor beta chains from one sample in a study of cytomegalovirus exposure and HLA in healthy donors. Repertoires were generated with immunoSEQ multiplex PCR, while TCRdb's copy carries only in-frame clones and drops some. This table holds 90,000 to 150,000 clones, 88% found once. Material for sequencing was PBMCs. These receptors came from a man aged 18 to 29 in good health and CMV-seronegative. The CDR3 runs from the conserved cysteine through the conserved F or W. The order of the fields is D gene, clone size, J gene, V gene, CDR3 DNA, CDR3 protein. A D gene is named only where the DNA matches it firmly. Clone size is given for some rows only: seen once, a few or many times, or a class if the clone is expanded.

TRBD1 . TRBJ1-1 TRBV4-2 TGTGCCAGCAGCCAAGACCCTGACAGGGAATATGAAGCTTTCTTT CASSQDPDREYEAFF
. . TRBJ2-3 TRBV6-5 TGTGCCAGCACTCCTAGCGGACGGGGGGCGGATACGCAGTATTTT CASTPSGRGADTQYF
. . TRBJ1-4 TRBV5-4 TGTGCCAGCAGCGATTGGGCATCGGGGAATGAAAAACTGTTTTTT CASSDWASGNEKLFF
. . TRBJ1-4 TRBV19 TGTGCCAGTAGTATACGGTCAACTAATGAAAAACTGTTTTTT CASSIRSTNEKLFF
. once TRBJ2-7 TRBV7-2 TGTGCCAGCAGCTTAGTGGGCTTATCAGTGTCCTACGAGCAGTACTTC CASSLVGLSVSYEQYF
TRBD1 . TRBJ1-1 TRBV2 TGTGCCAGCTCTAGGGGGACAGGGGGTTACACTGAAGCTTTCTTT CASSRGTGGYTEAFF
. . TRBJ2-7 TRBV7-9 TGTGCCAGCAGCTTAGATCCGGAGTACGAGCAGTACTTC CASSLDPEYEQYF
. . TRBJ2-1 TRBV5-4 TGTGCCAGCAGCTTGGTAGGGGGCTACAATGAGCAGTTCTTC CASSLVGGYNEQFF
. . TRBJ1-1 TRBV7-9 TGTGCCAGCAGCCCCTCGGGGAACACTGAAGCTTTCTTT CASSPSGNTEAFF
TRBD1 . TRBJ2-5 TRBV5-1 TGCGCCAGCAACTTGGAACAGGGGACGAAGACCCAGTACTTC CASNLEQGTKTQYF
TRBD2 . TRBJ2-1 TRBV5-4 TGTGCCACCGCGGGTGGGGGAGGGCCGGGGTACAATGAGCAGTTCTTC CATAGGGGPGYNEQFF
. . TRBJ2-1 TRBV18 TGTGCCAGCTCACCCCAGACTGGGTACGATGAGCAGTTCTTC CASSPQTGYDEQFF
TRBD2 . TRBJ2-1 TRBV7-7 TGTGCCAGCAGCTTAGCGTCCGGGGGGAGCTACAATGAGCAGTTCTTC CASSLASGGSYNEQFF
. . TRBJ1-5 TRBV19 TGTGCCAGTAGTATTGCCAGGAATAGCAATCAGCCCCAGCATTTT CASSIARNSNQPQHF
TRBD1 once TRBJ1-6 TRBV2 TGTGCCAGCAGTGCCCCGACAGGGGGCTTCAGTTATTCACCCCTCCACTTT CASSAPTGGFSYSPLHF
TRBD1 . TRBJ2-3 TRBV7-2 TGTGCCAGCAGCTTGGGCGGACAGGGTGCAGATACGCAGTATTTT CASSLGGQGADTQYF
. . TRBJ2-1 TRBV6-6 TGTGCCAGCAGCCAGACTTGGAAGCAGTTCTTC CASSQTWKQFF